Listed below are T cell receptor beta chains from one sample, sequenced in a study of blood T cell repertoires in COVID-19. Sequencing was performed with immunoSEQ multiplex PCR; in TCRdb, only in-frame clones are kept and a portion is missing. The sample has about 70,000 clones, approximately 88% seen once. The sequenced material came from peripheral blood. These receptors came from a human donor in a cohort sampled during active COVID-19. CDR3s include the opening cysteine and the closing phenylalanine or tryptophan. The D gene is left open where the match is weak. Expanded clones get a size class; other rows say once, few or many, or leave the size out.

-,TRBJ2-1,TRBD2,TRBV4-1,CASSPRLAYNEQFF,TGCGCCAGCAGCCCCCGACTAGCTTACAATGAGCAGTTCTTC
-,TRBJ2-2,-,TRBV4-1,CASSLQTGELFF,TGCGCCAGCAGCCTACAGACCGGGGAGCTGTTTTTT
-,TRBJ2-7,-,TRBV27,CASRDRFYEQYF,TGTGCCAGCAGAGACAGATTCTACGAGCAGTACTTC
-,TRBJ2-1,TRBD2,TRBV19,CASSLSGSPYNEQFF,TGTGCCAGTAGTTTGAGCGGGAGTCCCTACAATGAGCAGTTCTTC
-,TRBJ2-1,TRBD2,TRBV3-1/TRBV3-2,CASSPQGLAGAGEQFF,TGTGCCAGCAGCCCTCAAGGACTAGCGGGAGCGGGTGAGCAGTTCTTC
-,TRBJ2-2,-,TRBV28,CASRTATGELFF,TGTGCCAGCCGCACAGCCACCGGGGAGCTGTTTTTT
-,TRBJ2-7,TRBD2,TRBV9,CASSSSGGAYEQYF,TGTGCCAGCAGCTCTAGCGGGGGGGCCTACGAGCAGTACTTC
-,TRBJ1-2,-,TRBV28,CASSFGGIYGYTF,TGTGCCAGCAGTTTTGGAGGGATCTATGGCTACACCTTC
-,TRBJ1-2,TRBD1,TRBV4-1,CASSQPTGYYGYTF,TGCGCCAGCAGCCAACCGACAGGGTACTATGGCTACACCTTC
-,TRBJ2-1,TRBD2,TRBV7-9,CASSRTSGGRKDNEQFF,TGTGCCAGCAGCCGGACTAGCGGGGGGCGGAAGGACAATGAGCAGTTCTTC
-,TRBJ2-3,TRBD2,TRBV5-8,CASSRTRRSPDTQYF,TGTGCCAGCAGCCGGACTAGAAGATCCCCAGATACGCAGTATTTT
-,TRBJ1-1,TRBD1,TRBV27,CASVSEGQVTEAFF,TGTGCCAGCGTCTCCGAGGGACAGGTCACTGAAGCTTTCTTT
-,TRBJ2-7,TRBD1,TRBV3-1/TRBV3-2,CASSPRDRDYEQYF,TGTGCCAGCAGCCCTCGGGACAGGGACTACGAGCAGTACTTC
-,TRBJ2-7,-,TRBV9,CASNQRQGYEQYF,TGTGCCAGCAATCAGCGCCAGGGCTACGAGCAGTACTTC
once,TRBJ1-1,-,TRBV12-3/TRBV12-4,CASRSGDLKAFF,TGTGCCAGCAGATCTGGGGACTTGAAAGCTTTCTTT
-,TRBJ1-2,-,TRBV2,CASRARVLRGDYGYTF,TGTGCCAGCAGGGCCCGGGTACTCCGAGGCGACTATGGCTACACCTTC
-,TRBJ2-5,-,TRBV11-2,CASSLGWGVRETQYF,TGTGCCAGCAGCTTAGGGTGGGGGGTACGAGAGACCCAGTACTTC
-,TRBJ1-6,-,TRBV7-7,CASSPGQNSPLHF,TGTGCCAGCAGCCCTGGACAGAATTCACCCCTCCACTTT
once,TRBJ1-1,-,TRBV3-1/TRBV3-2,CASSFSNKNTEAFF,TGTGCCAGCAGCTTTTCCAACAAGAACACTGAAGCTTTCTTT
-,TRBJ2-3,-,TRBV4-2,CASSQDRQGTDTQYF,TGTGCCAGCAGCCAAGATAGACAGGGCACAGATACGCAGTATTTT
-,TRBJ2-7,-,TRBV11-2,CASRPPGLSSYEQYF,TGTGCCAGCAGGCCCCCGGGACTTAGCTCCTACGAGCAGTACTTC
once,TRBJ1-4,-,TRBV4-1,CASSQDRATVRGYNEKLFF,TGCGCCAGCAGCCAAGATAGAGCGACCGTACGGGGGTATAATGAAAAACTGTTTTTT
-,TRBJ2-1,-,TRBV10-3,CAISGTNNEQFF,TGTGCCATCAGTGGGACTAATAATGAGCAGTTCTTC
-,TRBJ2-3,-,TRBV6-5,CASSHGDSWAYF,TGTGCCAGCAGTCACGGGGACTCCTGGGCGTATTTT
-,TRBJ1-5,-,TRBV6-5,CASRDSFYQPQHF,TGTGCCAGCAGGGACAGTTTCTATCAGCCCCAGCATTTT
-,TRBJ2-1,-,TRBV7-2,CASSRELRDNEQFF,TGTGCCAGCAGCCGGGAGCTGAGGGACAATGAGCAGTTCTTC
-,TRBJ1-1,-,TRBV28,CASSPTARPVLEAFF,TGTGCCAGCAGTCCCACTGCCAGGCCCGTCCTGGAAGCTTTCTTT
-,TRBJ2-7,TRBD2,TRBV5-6,CASRSSGGASYEQYF,TGTGCCAGCAGGTCTAGCGGGGGGGCATCTTACGAGCAGTACTTC
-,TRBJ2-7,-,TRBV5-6,CASSLFLYDSSSYEQYF,TGTGCCAGCAGCTTATTTTTATATGACAGTTCTTCCTACGAGCAGTACTTC
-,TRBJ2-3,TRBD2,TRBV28,CASSLTSGRPDTQYF,TGTGCCAGCAGTTTAACTAGCGGGAGGCCAGATACGCAGTATTTT
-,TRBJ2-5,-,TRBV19,CASSPRGRSYQETQYF,TGTGCCAGTAGTCCTCGAGGGCGGTCGTACCAAGAGACCCAGTACTTC
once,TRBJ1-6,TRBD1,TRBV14,CASSQGFLGRGINSPLHF,TGTGCCAGCAGCCAAGGATTCCTTGGCAGGGGGATTAATTCACCCCTCCACTTT
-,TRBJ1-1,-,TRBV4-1,CASSHSDRRDPEAFF,TGCGCCAGCAGCCATTCCGATAGGAGGGACCCTGAAGCTTTCTTT
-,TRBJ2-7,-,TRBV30,CAWGYSGLGYREQYF,TGTGCCTGGGGATATTCGGGACTGGGATATAGGGAGCAGTACTTC
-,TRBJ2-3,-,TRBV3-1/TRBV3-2,CASSQLVSTDTQYF,TGTGCCAGCAGCCAGTTAGTTAGCACAGATACGCAGTATTTT
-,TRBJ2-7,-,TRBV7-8,CASSSEEEPPYEQYF,TGTGCCAGCAGTTCCGAGGAGGAACCCCCCTACGAGCAGTACTTC
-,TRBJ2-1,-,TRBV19,CASRPPRGRNEQFF,TGTGCCAGTAGGCCTCCCCGGGGGAGGAATGAGCAGTTCTTC
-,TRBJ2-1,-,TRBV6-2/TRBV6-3,CASSSRPRGSTYNEQFF,TGTGCCAGCAGTTCCAGACCCAGGGGCAGCACCTACAATGAGCAGTTCTTC
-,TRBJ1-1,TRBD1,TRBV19,CASSSGTGYMNTEAFF,TGTGCCAGTAGTTCCGGGACAGGGTACATGAACACTGAAGCTTTCTTT
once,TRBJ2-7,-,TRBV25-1,CASSPIGSEQYF,TGTGCCAGCAGCCCAATAGGGAGTGAGCAGTACTTC
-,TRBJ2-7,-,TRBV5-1,CASSPWGDYEQYF,TGCGCCAGCAGCCCTTGGGGGGACTACGAGCAGTACTTC
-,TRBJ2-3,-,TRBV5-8,CASSLGTRGGTDTQYF,TGTGCCAGCAGCTTGGGGACAAGGGGGGGGACAGATACGCAGTATTTT
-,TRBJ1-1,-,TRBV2,CASSVGPSNTEAFF,TGTGCCAGCAGTGTGGGGCCGTCGAACACTGAAGCTTTCTTT
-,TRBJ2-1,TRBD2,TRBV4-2,CASSQKGTSLDNEQFF,TGTGCCAGCAGCCAAAAAGGGACTAGCCTAGATAATGAGCAGTTCTTC
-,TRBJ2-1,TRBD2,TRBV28,CASSWRLAGGPEDEQFF,TGTGCCAGCAGTTGGCGACTAGCGGGAGGGCCTGAGGATGAGCAGTTCTTC
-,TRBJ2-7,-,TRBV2,CASRREASREQYF,TGTGCCAGCAGGAGGGAGGCTAGTCGCGAGCAGTACTTC
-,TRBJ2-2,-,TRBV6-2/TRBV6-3,CASSYSGGPLTGELFF,TGTGCCAGCAGTTACTCGGGGGGGCCTCTCACCGGGGAGCTGTTTTTT
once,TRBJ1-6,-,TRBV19,CASSPPGGSNSPLHF,TGTGCCAGTAGCCCCCCCGGTGGGAGTAATTCACCCCTCCACTTT
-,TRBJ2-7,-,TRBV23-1,CASSHQRQCEQYF,TGCGCCAGCAGTCACCAACGACAGTGCGAGCAGTACTTC
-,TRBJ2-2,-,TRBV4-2,CASSHSTGELFF,TGTGCCAGCAGCCACTCGACCGGGGAGCTGTTTTTT